This T cell receptor beta chain was profiled in a study of cytomegalovirus exposure and HLA in healthy donors. CDR1 is LNHDA, CDR2 SQIVND, per germline (reference sequence). The V end lost 7 bases, the J end lost 4 bases, and 13 bases lay between the germline ends. CDR3 length equals 14 residues. About this clone itself: The antigen is unknown.

Study-wide findings and caveats: A few chains linked to CMV were shown in vitro to be specific for CMV antigens. The authors listed 180 or so TCR beta chains as cytomegalovirus-associated.

The PCR used 60 Vbeta and 13 Jbeta primers. Here immunoSEQ multiplex PCR was the method, and the copy in TCRdb shows in-frame clones only, minus some. Of a few hundred thousand clones listed, around 90% are singletons. Specimen: PBMCs. This chain uses TRBV19 with TRBJ1-4; no clear D gene. The receptor's source is a young woman in good health and CMV-seronegative. The CDR3 nucleotides read TGTGCCAGTACCGACGGCGGAATTAATGAAAAACTGTTTTTT. Protein sequence: CASTDGGINEKLFF.